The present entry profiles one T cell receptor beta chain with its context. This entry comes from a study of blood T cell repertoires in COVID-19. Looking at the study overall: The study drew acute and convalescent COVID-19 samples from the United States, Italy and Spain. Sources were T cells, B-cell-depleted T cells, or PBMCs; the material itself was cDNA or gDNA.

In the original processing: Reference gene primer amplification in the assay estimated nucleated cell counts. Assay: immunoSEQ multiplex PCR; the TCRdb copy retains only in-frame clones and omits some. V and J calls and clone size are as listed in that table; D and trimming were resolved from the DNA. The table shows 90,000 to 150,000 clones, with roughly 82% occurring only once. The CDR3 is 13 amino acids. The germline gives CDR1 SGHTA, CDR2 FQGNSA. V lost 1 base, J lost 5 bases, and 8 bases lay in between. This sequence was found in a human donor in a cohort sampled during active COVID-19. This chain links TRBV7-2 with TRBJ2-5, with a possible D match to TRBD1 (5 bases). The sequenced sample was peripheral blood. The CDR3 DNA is TGTGCCAGCAGCTTAGGACAGTACGAGACCCAGTACTTC. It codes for CASSLGQYETQYF.